These 23 T cell receptor beta chains came from one sample sequenced in a study of shared clonotypes between healthy human individuals. Using immunoSEQ multiplex PCR, the repertoire was profiled, and TCRdb retains in-frame clones only, with some absent. The sample carries about 2 million clones, just under 95% recorded once. Terminally differentiated effector memory CD45RA+ cells were excluded by CCR7 positive selection of CD45RO-negative cells. Sequences were obtained from naive CD8+ T cells sorted from blood. These receptors came from a man between 18 and 29 years old in good health.

Details on this clone: Within the sample, other DNA sequences also encode this same CDR3. The DNA for the CDR3 is TGTGCCAGCAGCACTTACACTGAAGCTTTCTTT. Translation: CASSTYTEAFF. This chain joins TRBV6-6 and TRBJ1-1; no firm D call. The germline V gene encodes CDR1 MNHNY and CDR2 SVGAGI (reference sequence). The germline V and J ends were trimmed by 6 bases and 3 bases, with 5 bases remaining between them. CDR3 length equals 11 residues.

This clone came up once. This chain joins TRBV13 and TRBJ1-2; D gene uncertain. Trimming stripped 0 bases from V and 8 bases from J, with 16 bases between. Germline V gene data show CDR1 as PRHDT and CDR2 as FYEKMQ (reference sequence). The CDR3 is 15 residues long. CDR3 coding DNA: TGTGCCAGCAGCTTAGGCCGCTCGGGCTTCGAAGGCTACACCTTC. It yields the protein CASSLGRSGFEGYTF.

This sequence joins TRBV19 and TRBJ2-7, with 8 bases that match TRBD2. Germline assignment: CDR1 LNHDA and CDR2 SQIVND (reference sequence). J was trimmed by 5 bases and V by 5 bases; bases with no gene match: 8. The CDR3 extends over 14 amino acids. The CDR3 spells CASSYGTSFHEQYF. The CDR3 DNA follows: TGTGCCAGTAGTTACGGGACTAGTTTCCACGAGCAGTACTTC.

The V gene is TRBV29-1, the J gene TRBJ2-3; 11 bases match TRBD2. Unmatched junction bases numbered 19, after V lost 4 bases and J lost 4 bases. Germline V gene lookup returns CDR1 SQVTM and CDR2 ANQGSEA. The CDR3 runs 19 residues. The CDR3 DNA is TGCAGCGTTGTCCCCGAACTAGCGGGAGACACGTTTGATGCAGATACGCAGTATTTT. Residues: CSVVPELAGDTFDADTQYF.

This clone has only one observation. V gene TRBV6-1 combines with J gene TRBJ2-7, with a possible D match to TRBD1 (7 bases). V lost 2 bases, J lost 5 bases, and 19 bases lay in between. Germline lookup yields CDR1 MNHNS and CDR2 SASEGT. CDR3 length: 16 residues. Here the CDR3 DNA reads TGTGCCAGCAGTGAATGGACGGAGGGGGCGCAGAACGAGCAGTACTTC. Its protein is CASSEWTEGAQNEQYF.

This chain links TRBV6-5 with TRBJ1-1, with D tentatively TRBD1 (5 bases). The CDR3 has 15 residues. The germline V and J ends were trimmed by 4 bases and 6 bases, with 18 bases remaining between them. The germline gives CDR1 MNHEY, CDR2 SVGAGI. CDR3 DNA: TGTGCCAGCAGTTCCCACCTCTCAGGGTACGCTGAAGCTTTCTTT. It codes for CASSSHLSGYAEAFF.

The chain uses TRBV4-1 and TRBJ2-7; a weak D match, TRBD2 (6 bases). The CDR3 sequence is 12 residues long. Germline loops: CDR1 MGHRA, CDR2 YSYEKL. Trimming shortened V by 1 base and J by 5 bases, and 6 bases separated the two germline ends. The CDR3 sequence: CASSQGRDEQYF. The CDR3 DNA reads TGCGCCAGCAGCCAAGGGAGGGACGAGCAGTACTTC.

CDR3 DNA sequence: TGCGCCAGCAGCCAAGATGGCGGAAACATTCAGTACTTC. Translated: CASSQDGGNIQYF. The chain carries TRBV4-1 and TRBJ2-4; D remains ambiguous. Trimming took 0 bases from V and 6 from J, leaving 6 bases between them. CDR3 length equals 13 residues. CDR1 is MGHRA, CDR2 YSYEKL, per germline.

The V call is TRBV19, the J call TRBJ2-2; 8 nucleotides align to TRBD2. CDR3 length: 14 amino acids. The J segment lost 6 bases and the V segment lost 7 bases, leaving 7 bases of the junction unmatched. Germline assignment: CDR1 LNHDA and CDR2 SQIVND (reference sequence). The CDR3 region has the DNA TGTGCCAGTATTCGGACTAGCAATTCCGGGGAGCTGTTTTTT. Translating gives CASIRTSNSGELFF.

The rearrangement joins TRBV15 to TRBJ2-2; D unclear. The V and J ends lost 1 base and 5 bases respectively, with 11 bases between them. The CDR3 extends over 15 amino acids. Germline V gene data show CDR1 as LNHNV and CDR2 as YYDKDF (reference sequence). The DNA for the CDR3 is TGTGCCACCAGCAGAGCGATAACTTCGACCGGGGAGCTGTTTTTT. It yields the protein CATSRAITSTGELFF.

The chain combines TRBV27 with TRBJ2-1; 7 positions agree with TRBD1. The length of the CDR3 is 13 residues. Germline V gene sequence: CDR1 MNHEY, CDR2 SMNVEV (reference sequence). Trimming cost V 7 bases and J 5 bases; bases outside gene matches: 5. CDR3 DNA sequence: TGTGCCAGCATCAAACAGGGGAACAATGAGCAGTTCTTC. This encodes CASIKQGNNEQFF.

This clone was detected a few times. The V call is TRBV5-6, the J call TRBJ1-6; weak D call: TRBD1 (5 bases). Germline V gene sequence: CDR1 SGHDT, CDR2 YYEEEE. The length of the CDR3 is 14 residues. V gave up 2 bases and J gave up 8 bases, with 11 bases separating them. The CDR3, as DNA: TGTGCCAGCAGCTTATTCCCGGGGGATTCACCCCTCCACTTT. It translates to CASSLFPGDSPLHF.

The CDR3 nucleotides read TGTGCCGTGGCCGGGGGAATCGGCTACGAGCAGTACTTC. This codes for CAVAGGIGYEQYF. This chain connects TRBV7-7 to TRBJ2-5; a weak D match, TRBD2 (6 bases). The end of the DNA aligns better with TRBJ2-7, so the J call may be wrong. Germline CDR1 is SSHAT and CDR2 is FNYEAQ (reference sequence). The CDR3 consists of 13 residues.

This clone was recorded only once. CDR3 protein: CASSFMGNEQFF. The CDR3 DNA sequence: TGTGCCAGCAGTTTCATGGGGAATGAGCAGTTCTTC. This chain connects TRBV28 to TRBJ2-1; D is ambiguous. Germline CDR1 MDHEN, CDR2 SYDVKM. Deletions cut 3 bases from V and 7 bases from J, with 7 bases between. The CDR3 is 12 residues long. The variable domain in full, with the rest retrieved from reference TRBV28 and TRBJ2-1, is DVKVTQSSRYLVKRTGEKVFLECVQDMDHENMFWYRQDPGLGLRLIYFSYDVKMKEKGDIPEGYSVSREKKERFSLILESASTNQTSMYLCASSFMGNEQFFGPGTRLTVL.

In its sample, this clone was seen once. The chain has TRBV19 and TRBJ2-1, with 11 bases lining up with TRBD2. The CDR3 is 16 amino acids. CDR1 is LNHDA and CDR2 is SQIVND in the germline V gene (reference sequence). Trimming removed 4 bases from V and 8 bases from J; junction bases left unmatched: 10. This CDR3 is CASSTLSLAGGHEQFF. The CDR3 DNA follows: TGTGCCAGTAGTACATTAAGCCTAGCGGGGGGACATGAGCAGTTCTTC.

CDR3 sequence: CASSPEWATPNDEQFF. CDR3 nucleotide sequence: TGTGCCAGTAGTCCCGAATGGGCGACCCCTAATGATGAGCAGTTCTTC. The chain employs TRBV19 and TRBJ2-1; no firm D call. Deletions cut 5 bases from V and 8 bases from J, with 22 bases between. The CDR3 is made up of 16 amino acids. Germline V gene sequence: CDR1 LNHDA, CDR2 SQIVND (reference sequence).

The rearrangement links TRBV9 to TRBJ2-7, with D possibly matching TRBD2 (6 bases). V lost 4 bases to trimming and J lost 4 bases, with 12 bases between them. Germline V lookup: CDR1 SGDLS, CDR2 YYNGEE. The CDR3 has 13 residues. This chain's CDR3 is CASSPLGGYEQYF. CDR3 nucleotide sequence: TGTGCCAGCAGCCCCCTAGGAGGGTACGAGCAGTACTTC.

This chain uses TRBV18 with TRBJ2-7, with D possibly TRBD1 on 5 matching bases. V shed 8 bases and J shed 1 base, with 12 bases lying between them. The germline gives CDR1 KGHSH, CDR2 LQKENI. This CDR3 has 13 residues. CDR3 loop: CASKKTDSYEQYF. CDR3 bases: TGTGCCAGCAAAAAGACAGATTCCTACGAGCAGTACTTC.

The rearrangement joins TRBV28 to TRBJ1-4, with unresolved D. Trimming removed 5 bases from V and 1 base from J, with 23 bases in between. The CDR3 runs 19 residues. Germline V gives CDR1 MDHEN, CDR2 SYDVKM. CDR3 in DNA: TGTGCCAGCAGTGACCAAGGTTTTTTAAAGCCTAAAACTAATGAAAAACTGTTTTTT. Its protein is CASSDQGFLKPKTNEKLFF.

The J gene is TRBJ2-4, the V gene TRBV5-6; D may be TRBD2 (5 bases). Trimming removed 0 bases at V and 2 bases at J, with 12 bases between. There are 16 residues in the CDR3. Germline values: CDR1 SGHDT, CDR2 YYEEEE. This CDR3 reads CASSLVPGNPKNIQYF. CDR3 in DNA: TGTGCCAGCAGCTTGGTCCCCGGGAACCCCAAAAACATTCAGTACTTC.

The V and J genes are TRBV5-8 and TRBJ1-3; D gene unclear. The CDR3 length is 14 residues. Per the germline V gene, CDR1 is SGHTS and CDR2 is YDEGEE. Between the trimmed V and J ends, which lost 4 bases and 4 bases, there was a span of 12 bases. CDR3 in amino acids: CASSAGPGGNTIYF. DNA of the CDR3: TGTGCCAGCAGCGCAGGACCTGGAGGAAACACCATATATTTT.

The gene calls are TRBV5-6 and TRBJ2-1; TRBD1 agrees at 10 bases. Germline lookup yields CDR1 SGHDT and CDR2 YYEEEE. J lost 7 bases, V lost 5 bases, and 9 bases had no gene match. There are 15 residues in the CDR3. The CDR3 coding sequence is TGTGCCAGCAGTAGGAGGACAGGGGGGACAAATGAGCAGTTCTTC. Translating it yields CASSRRTGGTNEQFF.

The chain has TRBV27 and TRBJ1-5, with 7 bases matching TRBD1. This CDR3 comprises 15 residues. Germline CDR1 reads MNHEY; CDR2 reads SMNVEV (reference sequence). The V and J ends lost 8 bases and 2 bases, in that order; junction bases with no gene match: 9. This CDR3 is CASRTRTGRNQPQHF. The CDR3 DNA is TGTGCCAGCCGAACACGGACAGGACGCAATCAGCCCCAGCATTTT.